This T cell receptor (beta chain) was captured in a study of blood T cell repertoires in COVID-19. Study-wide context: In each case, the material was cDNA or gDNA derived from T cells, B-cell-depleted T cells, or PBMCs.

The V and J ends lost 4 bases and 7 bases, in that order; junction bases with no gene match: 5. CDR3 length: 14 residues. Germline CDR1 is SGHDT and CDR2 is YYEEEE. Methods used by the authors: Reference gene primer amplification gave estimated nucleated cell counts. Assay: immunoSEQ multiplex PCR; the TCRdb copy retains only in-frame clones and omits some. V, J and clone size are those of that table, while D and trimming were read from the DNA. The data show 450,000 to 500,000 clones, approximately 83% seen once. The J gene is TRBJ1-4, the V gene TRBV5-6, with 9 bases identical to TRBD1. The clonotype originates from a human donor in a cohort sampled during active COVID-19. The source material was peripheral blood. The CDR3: CASSLQGAGEKLFF. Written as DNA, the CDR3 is TGTGCCAGCAGCCTACAGGGGGCAGGTGAAAAACTGTTTTTT.